This is a list of T cell receptor beta chains from one sample in a study of T-cell reconstitution after alpha-beta-depleted transplantation in children. TCRdb reprocessed the PCR reads via MiXCR and lists one record per CDR3 protein. Among almost 600,000 distinct CDR3 sequences listed, about a quarter were seen once. The sequences come from PBMCs, collected before TCRalphabeta/CD19-depleted stem cell transplant. The receptors shown here come from a boy under two years old with Wiskott-Aldrich syndrome, due to receive a stem cell transplant. The CDR3 runs from the conserved cysteine through the conserved F or W. The order of the fields is V gene, clone size, J gene, D gene, CDR3 DNA, CDR3 protein. A D gene is named only where the DNA matches it firmly. Clone size is given for some rows only: seen once, a few or many times, or a class if the clone is expanded.

>TRBV20-1|.|TRBJ2-7|.
TGCAGTGCTAGAGACGGGGCGCCCGGCGAGCAGTACTTC
CSARDGAPGEQYF
>TRBV25-1|.|TRBJ2-7|TRBD1
TGTGCCAGCAGTGCCGTCCCGGGACAGGGGGCTAAGGTGACCTACGAGCAGTACTTC
CASSAVPGQGAKVTYEQYF
>TRBV5-1|.|TRBJ1-2|.
TGCGCCAGCAGCTTGGAGACAGGAGCTAACTATGGCTACACCTTC
CASSLETGANYGYTF
>TRBV5-1|.|TRBJ2-3|TRBD2
TGCGCCAGCAGTGGTGAGCGGGGAGATACGCAGTATTTT
CASSGERGDTQYF
>TRBV20-1|few|TRBJ1-4|.
TGCAGTGCTAGCGGCGCAACTAATGAAAAACTGTTTTTT
CSASGATNEKLFF
>TRBV5-1|.|TRBJ2-7|TRBD2
TGCGCCAGCAGCAGGACCGGGACTAGCGCCTACTACGAGCAGTACTTC
CASSRTGTSAYYEQYF
>TRBV29-1|.|TRBJ2-5|.
TGCAGCGTTGACAGGGACCAAGAGACCCAGTACTTC
CSVDRDQETQYF
>TRBV5-1|few|TRBJ2-3|TRBD2
TGCGCCAGCAGCTTGCGGACTAGCGGATACACAGATACGCAGTATTTT
CASSLRTSGYTDTQYF
>TRBV25-1|few|TRBJ2-1|TRBD2
TGTGCCAGCAGCCTGGGGGCGGGAGGGCCATTCTCCTACAATGAGCAGTTCTTC
CASSLGAGGPFSYNEQFF
>TRBV7-6|.|TRBJ2-3|.
TGTGCCAGCAGCCGCTTCGTCGGCACAGATACGCAGTATTTT
CASSRFVGTDTQYF
>TRBV7-8|.|TRBJ1-4|.
TGTGCCAGCAGCCAGGTGATGGGTGAAAAACTGTTTTTT
CASSQVMGEKLFF
>TRBV20-1|.|TRBJ2-1|TRBD2
TGCAGTGCTAGCGGGGGGCTAGCGGGGGCGGATGAGCAGTTCTTC
CSASGGLAGADEQFF
>TRBV11-1|.|TRBJ2-2|TRBD2
TGTGCCAGCAGCAGAAAGACGGGACTAGCGGGAGTGGTGAACACCGGGGAGCTGTTTTTT
CASSRKTGLAGVVNTGELFF
>TRBV7-9|.|TRBJ2-1|TRBD2
TGTGCCAGCAGCTCCCTTAGCGGGACGTACAATGAGCAGTTCTTC
CASSSLSGTYNEQFF
>TRBV20-1|.|TRBJ2-1|.
TGCAGTGCTAGAGGCGGCGGGACCCACAATGAGCAGTTCTTC
CSARGGGTHNEQFF
>TRBV20-1|few|TRBJ1-1|.
TGCAGTGCCCTACCTTTCGTTGAAGCTTTCTTT
CSALPFVEAFF
>TRBV10-3|.|TRBJ1-1|TRBD1
TGTGCCATCAGATCACAGGGGAAGAACACTGAAGCTTTCTTT
CAIRSQGKNTEAFF
>TRBV6-1|few|TRBJ1-5|.
TGTGCCAGCAGTGCTCAGCCGACAGGCGCTAATCAGCCCCAGCATTTT
CASSAQPTGANQPQHF
>TRBV5-1|.|TRBJ2-7|.
TGCGCCAGCAGCTTGGAGCAGGGTCTGGGGTACGAGCAGTACTTC
CASSLEQGLGYEQYF
>TRBV3-1|once|TRBJ2-2|.
TGTGCCAGCCAAGGACGGGCGGGGGCGACCGGGGAGCTGTTTTTT
CASQGRAGATGELFF
>TRBV10-3|.|TRBJ2-3|TRBD2
TGTGCCATCAGTGAGTCCCCGGGGGAGGGGAGAAGCACAGATACGCAGTATTTT
CAISESPGEGRSTDTQYF
>TRBV2|few|TRBJ2-5|TRBD1
TGTGCCAGCATGCTCGACAGGGACCAAGAGACCCAGTACTTC
CASMLDRDQETQYF